One TCR beta chain is described in this entry. This CDR3 comprises 15 residues. Germline lookup yields CDR1 DFQATT and CDR2 SNEGSKA (reference sequence). Unmatched junction bases numbered 5, after V lost 2 bases and J lost 0 bases. This specimen comes from a study of glioma-infiltrating T cells. The iRepertoire nested amplicon-rescue multiplex PCR amplified TCR alpha and beta CDR3s from RNA. TCRdb re-analysed the multiplex PCR reads in MiXCR, keeping a single row per CDR3 protein. The table lists 300,000 to 450,000 distinct CDR3 sequences, roughly 41% of them singletons. The rearrangement links TRBV20-1 to TRBJ2-7; 9 nucleotides line up with TRBD2. Input material: glioma tissue, nonneoplastic brain tissue, or PBMCs (not recorded which). The source of this sequence is a human donor with low-grade glioma or glioblastoma, undergoing nonglioma brain surgery, or in good health (not recorded which). The CDR3 sequence: CSARPSGTSSYEQYF. The CDR3 DNA reads as TGCAGTGCTAGACCTAGCGGGACGAGCTCCTACGAGCAGTACTTC.